Presented here are 29 T cell receptor beta chains from one specimen sequenced in a study of vaccination effects on CD4 cells after COVID-19. Antigen-specific CD4+ T cells expanded by the ViraFEST assay with viral peptide pools were then sequenced. With approximately 10 days of culture completed, CD4+ T cells were isolated. Negative nucleocapsid antibody tests before and after vaccination confirmed no previous SARS-CoV-2 infection. No antigen is known for these receptors. Profiled with immunoSEQ multiplex PCR; TCRdb holds only in-frame clones, not every one. The sample lists tens of thousands of clones; less than 80% were seen once. The sequencing used CD4+ T cells from PBMCs cultured with SARS-CoV-2 spike peptides, collected before COVID-19 vaccination. All receptors come from a human donor who received a COVID-19 vaccine.

This chain connects TRBV10-3 to TRBJ2-5; 8 nucleotides match TRBD2. The CDR3 covers 17 residues. The germline gives CDR1 ENHRY, CDR2 SYGVKD. V dropped 7 bases and J dropped 2; count of bases not matched to a gene: 15. The CDR3 DNA follows: TGTGCCATCAAGCGGGGTATCGGGACTAGTTATCAAGAGACCCAGTACTTC. Protein product: CAIKRGIGTSYQETQYF.

The genes are TRBV21-1 and TRBJ2-7; TRBD1, the table's D call, lacks a check against the DNA. TRBV21-1 is a pseudogene locus. The CDR3 sequence is 15 residues long. CDR3 loop: CASSAAGTETYEQYF. DNA of the CDR3: TGTGCCAGCAGCGCCGCCGGGACAGAGACTTACGAGCAGTACTTC.

This rearrangement joins TRBV2 to TRBJ2-7; 7 bases are a match to TRBD2. The length of the CDR3 is 15 residues. V lost 2 bases to trimming and J lost 0 bases; unmatched junction nucleotides: 4. Germline V gene sequence: CDR1 SNHLY, CDR2 FYNNEI. The CDR3 sequence: CASSEWRGSSYEQYF. As DNA, the CDR3 is TGTGCCAGCAGTGAATGGCGGGGGAGCTCCTACGAGCAGTACTTC.

The V and J genes are TRBV27 and TRBJ2-2; D is unresolved. Germline CDR1 and CDR2: MNHEY and SMNVEV (reference sequence). There are 12 residues in the CDR3. The ends were cut back, 4 bases at V and 6 bases at J, with 6 bases in the middle. Here the CDR3 reads CASSSPPGELFF. In DNA form, the CDR3 reads TGTGCCAGCAGTTCCCCCCCCGGGGAGCTGTTTTTT.

This clone was detected only once. V gene TRBV2 combines with J gene TRBJ2-5; 8 bases agree with TRBD1. After removal of 1 base from V and 5 bases from J, the junction contained 0 bases not matched to a gene. The CDR3 consists of 13 residues. CDR1 SNHLY and CDR2 FYNNEI come from the germline V gene. CDR3 protein: CASSEGTGETQYF. The CDR3 nucleotides read TGTGCCAGCAGTGAAGGGACAGGGGAGACCCAGTACTTC.

V gene TRBV19 combines with J gene TRBJ2-3; 16 bases match TRBD2. After removal of 5 bases from V and 0 bases from J, the junction contained 11 bases not matched to a gene. The CDR3 consists of 20 residues. CDR1 and CDR2 from the germline V gene are LNHDA and SQIVND (reference sequence). As DNA, the CDR3 is TGTGCCAGTAGTCCAATGGGACTAGCGGGGGGGCCAGCTAGCACAGATACGCAGTATTTT. Residues: CASSPMGLAGGPASTDTQYF. Full variable domain (outside the CDR3, taken from reference TRBV19 and TRBJ2-3): DGGITQSPKYLFRKEGQNVTLSCEQNLNHDAMYWYRQDPGQGLRLIYYSQIVNDFQKGDIAEGYSVSREKKESFPLTVTSAQKNPTAFYLCASSPMGLAGGPASTDTQYFGPGTRLTVL.

The gene calls are TRBV24-1 and TRBJ2-5; D is unclear. The germline gives CDR1 KGHDR, CDR2 SFDVKD. The V end lost 7 bases, the J end lost 5 bases, and 13 bases lay between the germline ends. CDR3 length: 13 residues. The DNA of the CDR3 is TGTGCCACCAGCGGTCTAGGTAGTGAGACCCAGTACTTC. Its protein is CATSGLGSETQYF.

The chain has TRBV27 and TRBJ1-2; no firm D call. The germline V gene encodes CDR1 MNHEY and CDR2 SMNVEV (reference sequence). The ends were cut back, 2 bases at V and 4 bases at J, with 8 bases in the middle. This CDR3 has 13 amino acids. CDR3 DNA sequence: TGTGCCAGCAGTTTAAGGGTTCTCTATGGCTACACCTTC. It codes for CASSLRVLYGYTF.

The rearrangement links TRBV28 to TRBJ1-1, with 8 nucleotides matching TRBD1. From germline, CDR1 is MDHEN and CDR2 SYDVKM. Trimming took 3 bases from V and 5 from J; bases not matched to a gene: 5. This CDR3 region has 14 residues. The CDR3 region is CASSFAGTGTEAFF. CDR3 coding DNA: TGTGCCAGCAGTTTCGCCGGGACAGGAACTGAAGCTTTCTTT. The variable domain in full, completed from reference TRBV28 and TRBJ1-1, reads DVKVTQSSRYLVKRTGEKVFLECVQDMDHENMFWYRQDPGLGLRLIYFSYDVKMKEKGDIPEGYSVSREKKERFSLILESASTNQTSMYLCASSFAGTGTEAFFGQGTRLTVV.

The V call is TRBV5-6, the J call TRBJ2-7; D might be TRBD2 (6 bases). Trimming cost V 0 bases and J 5 bases, with 15 bases left between them. The CDR3 is 15 amino acids. Germline CDR1 is SGHDT and CDR2 is YYEEEE. The CDR3 region is CASSLGDSPWNEQYF. As DNA, the CDR3 is TGTGCCAGCAGCTTGGGGGACTCCCCTTGGAACGAGCAGTACTTC. Using reference TRBV5-6 and TRBJ2-7 for the parts outside the CDR3, the full variable domain is DAGVTQSPTHLIKTRGQQVTLRCSPKSGHDTVSWYQQALGQGPQFIFQYYEEEERQRGNFPDRFSGHQFPNYSSELNVNALLLGDSALYLCASSLGDSPWNEQYFGPGTRLTVT.

This chain connects TRBV19 to TRBJ2-2; D perhaps matches TRBD2 (6 bases). The CDR3 runs to 15 residues. V was clipped by 7 bases and J by 3 bases, with 15 bases between them. Germline CDR1 reads LNHDA; CDR2 reads SQIVND (reference sequence). CDR3 in DNA: TGTGCCAGTAACCCAGCCGGGGAGGACACCGGGGAGCTGTTTTTT. It translates to CASNPAGEDTGELFF.

This clone has a handful of counts. V usage is TRBV10-3 and J usage is TRBJ2-7; D perhaps matches TRBD1 (6 bases). Trimming removed 4 bases at V and 2 bases at J, with 12 bases between. Germline V gives CDR1 ENHRY, CDR2 SYGVKD. The CDR3 is made up of 14 amino acids. The CDR3 reads CAISGSTGAYEQYF. DNA for the CDR3: TGTGCCATCAGTGGTTCGACAGGAGCCTACGAGCAGTACTTC.

The chain recombines TRBV7-8 with TRBJ2-1; 10 bases match TRBD2. The germline gives CDR1 SGHVS, CDR2 FQNEAQ. J was trimmed by 2 bases and V by 5 bases; bases with no gene match: 6. CDR3 size: 16 residues. The CDR3 reads CASSPRLAGTYNEQFF. The CDR3 DNA sequence: TGTGCCAGCAGCCCAAGACTAGCGGGTACCTACAATGAGCAGTTCTTC.

The V call is TRBV5-6, the J call TRBJ1-2, with D perhaps matching TRBD1 (6 bases). CDR1 is SGHDT, CDR2 YYEEEE, per germline. The CDR3 consists of 14 residues. Trimming shortened V by 0 bases and J by 7 bases, and 13 bases separated the two germline ends. DNA of the CDR3: TGTGCCAGCAGCTTGGGGGGGGGCGCGAGTGGCTACACCTTC. It encodes CASSLGGGASGYTF. Variable domain in full (rest from reference TRBV5-6 and TRBJ1-2): DAGVTQSPTHLIKTRGQQVTLRCSPKSGHDTVSWYQQALGQGPQFIFQYYEEEERQRGNFPDRFSGHQFPNYSSELNVNALLLGDSALYLCASSLGGGASGYTFGSGTRLTVV.

This clone was counted a single time. The rearrangement joins TRBV27 to TRBJ2-5; possibly TRBD2 for D (6 bases). Deletions cut 3 bases from V and 1 base from J, with 15 bases between. From germline, CDR1 is MNHEY and CDR2 SMNVEV (reference sequence). The CDR3 consists of 16 residues. DNA of the CDR3: TGTGCCAGCAGTTTTTTAGGACTACCACTCCAAGAGACCCAGTACTTC. It yields the protein CASSFLGLPLQETQYF.

The chain uses TRBV5-1 and TRBJ2-1, with 9 bases aligning to TRBD2. The V gene's germline CDR1 is SGHRS and CDR2 YFSETQ. V lost 4 bases and J lost 2; bases outside the gene matches: 4. The CDR3 is 15 residues long. CDR3 region: CASSVAGGTYNEQFF. CDR3 nucleotides: TGCGCCAGCAGCGTGGCGGGGGGGACCTACAATGAGCAGTTCTTC.

The chain combines TRBV2 with TRBJ2-5; TRBD1 aligns across 10 bases. Trimming at V came to 5 bases and at J to 4 bases, leaving 7 bases not matched to a gene. Per germline, CDR1 SNHLY and CDR2 FYNNEI. The CDR3 contains 15 residues. The CDR3 DNA reads as TGTGCCAGCAGTACGCGGACAGGGGGGGGAGAGACCCAGTACTTC. Its translation: CASSTRTGGGETQYF.

The chain has TRBV19 and TRBJ2-5; 7 positions agree with TRBD2. Per the germline V gene, CDR1 is LNHDA and CDR2 is SQIVND (reference sequence). After removal of 3 bases from V and 4 bases from J, the junction contained 8 bases not matched to a gene. This CDR3 has 15 residues. CDR3 loop: CASSIPGGGGETQYF. The CDR3 DNA follows: TGTGCCAGTAGTATTCCGGGGGGAGGCGGAGAGACCCAGTACTTC.

The chain employs TRBV6-5 and TRBJ1-1; possibly TRBD1 for D (6 bases). Trimming removed 3 bases from V and 5 bases from J, with 13 bases in between. From germline, CDR1 is MNHEY and CDR2 SVGAGI. The length of the CDR3 is 14 residues. CDR3 sequence reads: CASSYSGVDTEAFF. As DNA, the CDR3 is TGTGCCAGCAGTTATTCAGGGGTCGATACTGAAGCTTTCTTT.

This chain uses TRBV5-4 with TRBJ2-3, with 12 bases identical to TRBD2. This CDR3 is 17 amino acids long. The ends lost 2 bases at V and 1 base at J; junction bases unmatched: 5. Germline CDR1 reads SGHNT; CDR2 reads YYREEE (reference sequence). CDR3 residues: CASSFRLAGEGTDTQYF. Written as DNA, the CDR3 is TGTGCCAGCAGCTTCCGACTAGCGGGAGAGGGCACAGATACGCAGTATTTT.

Only one count was recorded for this clone. The chain is built from TRBV10-3 and TRBJ2-7; perhaps TRBD2 as D (5 bases). The CDR3 is 12 amino acids. Germline loops: CDR1 ENHRY, CDR2 SYGVKD. Trimming took off 6 bases at V and 2 bases at J, with 8 bases between the two ends. Here the CDR3 DNA reads TGTGCCATCAGCAGCGGAACCTACGAGCAGTACTTC. Its protein product is CAISSGTYEQYF.

In this sample, this clone turned up once. The chain is built from TRBV7-4 and TRBJ2-2; no clear D. Trimming removed 1 base from V and 3 bases from J, with 0 bases in between. CDR1 and CDR2 (germline): SGHVT, SQSDAQ. The CDR3 sequence is 12 residues long. The CDR3 here is CASSLDTGELFF. CDR3 nucleotides: TGTGCCAGCAGCTTAGACACCGGGGAGCTGTTTTTT. The full variable domain, with the rest looked up from reference TRBV7-4 and TRBJ2-2, is GAGVSQSPRYKVAKRGRDVALRCDSISGHVTLYWYRQTLGQGSEVLTYSQSDAQRDKSGRPSGRFSAERPERSVSTLKIQRTEQGDSAVYLCASSLDTGELFFGEGSRLTVL.

V gene TRBV5-1 combines with J gene TRBJ1-2; maybe TRBD1 (5 bases). This CDR3 has 17 amino acids. V was trimmed by 1 base and J by 2 bases, leaving 18 bases between them. The germline gives CDR1 SGHRS, CDR2 YFSETQ. The CDR3 reads CASSLSRTYSFNYGYTF. The CDR3 DNA reads as TGCGCCAGCAGCTTGTCACGGACATACTCATTCAACTATGGCTACACCTTC.

This clone was observed a handful of times. The V and J genes are TRBV7-2 and TRBJ2-1, with 7 positions matching TRBD1. The V gene end was trimmed by 1 base and the J gene end by 2 bases; junction bases not matched to a gene: 5. Germline CDR1 reads SGHTA; CDR2 reads FQGNSA. There are 16 residues in the CDR3. In nucleotides, the CDR3 is TGTGCCAGCAGCTTAGACTCGACAGGGCCCTACAATGAGCAGTTCTTC. Translating gives CASSLDSTGPYNEQFF. Full variable domain (missing parts from reference TRBV7-2 and TRBJ2-1): GAGVSQSPSNKVTEKGKDVELRCDPISGHTALYWYRQSLGQGLEFLIYFQGNSAPDKSGLPSDRFSAERTGGSVSTLTIQRTQQEDSAVYLCASSLDSTGPYNEQFFGPGTRLTVL.

This clone was found once. The chain couples TRBV5-6 to TRBJ2-7; 8 bases align to TRBD1. Per germline, CDR1 SGHDT and CDR2 YYEEEE. The CDR3 length is 13 residues. Unmatched junction bases numbered 5, after V lost 3 bases and J lost 6 bases. The CDR3 bases are TGTGCCAGCAGCTCGGCGGACAGGGTCGAGCAGTACTTC. Translated, it gives CASSSADRVEQYF.

The V gene is TRBV6-4, the J gene TRBJ1-2, with a weak D call TRBD1 (5 bases). Looked up from germline, CDR1 is MRHNA and CDR2 is SNTAGT. The CDR3 runs 13 residues. Trimming removed 11 bases from V and 5 bases from J, with 18 bases in between. CDR3 DNA: TGTGCCGCAGGCCCAGGGTTCGGGTATGGCTACACCTTC. It translates to CAAGPGFGYGYTF.

The sample holds a few counts of this clone. This chain links TRBV20-1 with TRBJ1-2; the D gene is possibly TRBD1 (6 bases). Germline V CDR1 and CDR2: DFQATT, SNEGSKA (reference sequence). The CDR3 runs 13 residues. V lost 3 bases, J lost 6 bases, and 14 bases lay in between. CDR3 protein: CSASGTPENGYTF. CDR3 nucleotides: TGCAGTGCTAGTGGGACACCCGAGAATGGCTACACCTTC.

This chain uses TRBV18 with TRBJ1-2; 12 nucleotides align to TRBD1. CDR3 length: 15 residues. V gave up 5 bases and J gave up 6 bases; unmatched junction bases: 7. In germline, CDR1 is KGHSH, CDR2 LQKENI. CDR3: CASSGPGQGADGYTF. CDR3 DNA sequence: TGTGCCAGCTCAGGGCCGGGACAGGGGGCTGATGGCTACACCTTC. The complete variable domain, with remaining parts taken from reference TRBV18 and TRBJ1-2, reads NAGVMQNPRHLVRRRGQEARLRCSPMKGHSHVYWYRQLPEEGLKFMVYLQKENIIDESGMPKERFSAEFPKEGPSILRIQQVVRGDSAAYFCASSGPGQGADGYTFGSGTRLTVV.

CDR3 in amino acids: CASSQWDSRKDTEAFF. The CDR3 DNA sequence: TGTGCCAGCAGCCAGTGGGACAGCCGGAAGGACACTGAAGCTTTCTTT. This chain links TRBV3-1 (or the pseudogene TRBV3-2) with TRBJ1-1; TRBD1 agrees at 7 bases. The CDR3 has 16 residues. The germline V gene encodes CDR1 LGHDT and CDR2 YNNKEL (reference sequence). The junction had 10 bases not matched to a gene; V was cut back by 3 bases and J by 3 bases.